This is a list of T cell receptor beta chains from one sample in a study of blood T cell repertoires in COVID-19. Libraries were prepared by immunoSEQ multiplex PCR; TCRdb keeps only in-frame clonotypes and omits some of them. The data show about 70,000 clones, around 90% seen once. The material sequenced was peripheral blood. The receptors come from an elderly woman with active or convalescent COVID-19. Each CDR3 is given with its conserved first and last residue. The D gene is left open where the match is weak. The listing skips clone size in some rows; elsewhere it reads once, few, many or a size class.

>few|TRBV19|TRBJ2-1|TRBD2
TGTGCCAGTAGTAAACAGACTAGCGGGGGGGGTTTCTACAATGAGCAGTTCTTC
CASSKQTSGGGFYNEQFF
>NA|TRBV16|TRBJ1-2|TRBD1
TGTGCCAGCAGCCAATCGGTGTCAGGGGGTGGCTACACCTTC
CASSQSVSGGGYTF
>NA|TRBV20-1|TRBJ2-3|NA
TGCAGTGCTAGTGGGCAGGGGACAGATACGCAGTATTTT
CSASGQGTDTQYF
>few|TRBV19|TRBJ1-5|NA
TGTGCCAGTAGTAGTCAGGCCAATCAGCCCCAGCATTTT
CASSSQANQPQHF
>NA|TRBV9|TRBJ1-1|TRBD1
TGTGCCAGCAGCGGGACAGGGGTTAACACTGAAGCTTTCTTT
CASSGTGVNTEAFF
>NA|TRBV28|TRBJ2-3|TRBD2
TGTGCCAGCAGTGGGTTCGGGACTAGCGTTGGAGATACGCAGTATTTT
CASSGFGTSVGDTQYF
>NA|TRBV28|TRBJ1-2|NA
TGTGCCAGCAGTTTGGGTCAGGGTTATGGCTACACCTTC
CASSLGQGYGYTF
>once|TRBV28|TRBJ2-1|TRBD2
TGTGCCAGCAGTTTATTAGGCATGGGGGGGGTTTATAGTGAACAGTTCTTC
CASSLLGMGGVYSEQFF
>NA|TRBV2|TRBJ1-5|TRBD1
TGTGCCAGCAGTGGACAGGGCACGGGGCCCCAGCATTTT
CASSGQGTGPQHF
>NA|TRBV7-2|TRBJ2-1|TRBD2
TGTGCCAGCAGCTTAGAAAGAGGACTAGCGACCGGACGACAGTTCTTC
CASSLERGLATGRQFF
>NA|TRBV28|TRBJ1-5|NA
TGTGCCAGCAGTTTACTTTCCAGGGTCAATCAGCCCCAGCATTTT
CASSLLSRVNQPQHF
>once|TRBV7-2|TRBJ2-2|TRBD2
TGTGCCAGCAGCCCCGGGACTAGCGCAAGGAACACCGGGGAGCTGTTTTTT
CASSPGTSARNTGELFF
>NA|TRBV5-6|TRBJ2-2|TRBD1
TGTGCCAGCAGCTCCGGGGGACAGGGAGTGTGGGCCGGGGAGCTGTTTTTT
CASSSGGQGVWAGELFF
>NA|TRBV6-5|TRBJ1-1|NA
TGTGCCAGATACAGGTTGTGCACTGAAGCTTTCTTT
CARYRLCTEAFF
>NA|TRBV28|TRBJ2-5|TRBD2
TGTGCCACCCTCGGGACTAGTGTGAGGGCCCAAGAGACCCAGTACTTC
CATLGTSVRAQETQYF
>NA|TRBV7-9|TRBJ2-2|NA
TGTGCCAGCAGCCCGTGGCGGGGTACCAACACCGGGGAGCTGTTTTTT
CASSPWRGTNTGELFF